The sequence of this T cell receptor (beta chain) was determined in a study of beta chain features in type 1 diabetes. Expressed TCRB transcripts were sequenced, since all the RNA that had been isolated was reverse transcribed. Measured with immunoSEQ multiplex PCR; TCRdb has only the in-frame clones, and not every one. The data contain 250,000 to 350,000 clones, about 10% of them singletons. This clone was counted only a few times. The V and J ends lost 3 bases and 5 bases respectively, with 19 bases between them. The CDR3 runs to 15 residues. Looked up from germline, CDR1 is GTSNPN and CDR2 is SVGIG (reference sequence).

Sample: naive CD4+ T cells from blood. The V and J genes are TRBV30 and TRBJ1-1; D possibly corresponds to TRBD1 (5 bases). The receptor comes from a woman younger than 45 in good health. The CDR3 is CAWSQTRTRGTEAFF. The CDR3 nucleotides are TGTGCCTGGAGCCAAACCAGGACACGGGGGACTGAAGCTTTCTTT.